Listed below are T cell receptor beta chains from one sample, sequenced in a study of siplizumab effects on memory and regulatory T cells. Repertoires were generated with immunoSEQ multiplex PCR, while TCRdb's copy carries only in-frame clones and drops some. The sample holds around 94,000 clones; approximately 90% are singletons and the top ten take 1.1%. The sample consisted of CD4+ T cells sorted from blood. The receptors shown here come from a human donor in good health. Both conserved end residues are part of each CDR3. A D gene is named only where the DNA matches it firmly. The size field is filled for only some rows; it gives once, few, many or a size class.

D,J,V,size,DNA,CDR3
-,TRBJ2-7,TRBV4-2,-,TGTGCCAGCAGCCAAGCTACAGTAACCTACGAGCAGTACTTC,CASSQATVTYEQYF
TRBD2,TRBJ2-2,TRBV12-5,-,TGTGCTAGTGGTTTGGTACTGACTAGCGGGAACACCGGGGAGCTGTTTTTT,CASGLVLTSGNTGELFF
TRBD2,TRBJ2-1,TRBV7-3,-,TGTGCCAGCAGCTTAGCTAGCGGGAGGGCCGGGGAGCAGTTCTTC,CASSLASGRAGEQFF
TRBD1,TRBJ2-7,TRBV7-7,-,TGTGCCAGCAGCCCCGGGACAGGCGAGCAGTACTTC,CASSPGTGEQYF
TRBD1,TRBJ2-7,TRBV7-9,few,TGTGCCAGCAGCCCTGGGACAGGCAAGGAGCAGTACTTC,CASSPGTGKEQYF
-,TRBJ2-1,TRBV6-6,-,TGTGCCAGCAGTTACCCTCTGTCCGACAATGAGCAGTTCTTC,CASSYPLSDNEQFF
-,TRBJ2-6,TRBV18,few,TGTGCCAGCTCACGACAACGTAACAGGTTCTTCTCTGGGGCCAACGTCCTGACTTTC,CASSRQRNRFFSGANVLTF
-,TRBJ2-3,TRBV6-1,-,TGTGCCAGCAGTGACAGGGGAGGGCAGAGCACAGATACGCAGTATTTT,CASSDRGGQSTDTQYF
TRBD1,TRBJ1-4,TRBV27,-,TGTGCCAGCAGCTTGACAGGGGGCGGTGAAAAACTGTTTTTT,CASSLTGGGEKLFF
-,TRBJ2-1,TRBV2,-,TGTGCCAGCTCAGTAGGGGTGACCTACAATGAGCAGTTCTTC,CASSVGVTYNEQFF
TRBD1,TRBJ2-7,TRBV7-7,-,TGTGCCAGCAGCCCCGGGACAGGCGGGCAGTACTTC,CASSPGTGGQYF
-,TRBJ2-7,TRBV7-6,-,TGTGCCAGCAGCTTAGAAATGGGTGAGCAGTACTTC,CASSLEMGEQYF
-,TRBJ1-6,TRBV28,-,TGTGCCAGCTCGCGGGGCGGGTCACCCCTCCACTTT,CASSRGGSPLHF
-,TRBJ2-3,TRBV6-5,once,TGTGCCAGCAGTTACTCGGTAATGGGTTCGGCAGATACGCAGTATTTT,CASSYSVMGSADTQYF
-,TRBJ2-2,TRBV19,-,TGTGCCAGTAGTACCGGGATCCCTGTCACCACCGGGGAGCTGTTTTTT,CASSTGIPVTTGELFF
-,TRBJ1-5,TRBV5-1,-,TGCGCCAGCAGCTTGGAGGGCACCCAGCCCCAGCATTTT,CASSLEGTQPQHF
TRBD1,TRBJ2-7,TRBV10-3,once,TGTGCCATCAAGGCGACAGGGAACGAGCAGTACTTC,CAIKATGNEQYF
-,TRBJ1-1,TRBV7-2,-,TGTGCCAGCAGCTTAGCGCACGACAGCAGATTTCTAGAAGCTTTCTTT,CASSLAHDSRFLEAFF
-,TRBJ1-4,TRBV14,-,TGTGCCAGCAGCGGGGGGCTGAATGAAAAACTGTTTTTT,CASSGGLNEKLFF
TRBD2,TRBJ2-1,TRBV12-5,-,TGTGCTAGTGGTGGTAAGGGCGGGGGAGATGAGCAGTTCTTC,CASGGKGGGDEQFF
TRBD2,TRBJ2-1,TRBV19,-,TGTGCCAGTGGTGACGGGAGGGCGGAGTTCTTC,CASGDGRAEFF
-,TRBJ2-6,TRBV6-4,-,TGTGCCAGCAGTGACGGATCTGGGGCCAACGTCCTGACTTTC,CASSDGSGANVLTF
-,TRBJ2-2,TRBV2,-,TGTGCCAGCCGCGGGGGCTCGGGAACCGGGGAGCTGTTTTTT,CASRGGSGTGELFF
TRBD1,TRBJ1-2,TRBV27,-,TGTGCCAGCAGCCAAACCCCTCGAGGCAGGGGGGGCTATGGCTACACCTTC,CASSQTPRGRGGYGYTF
-,TRBJ1-6,TRBV4-1,once,TGCGCCAGCAGCCAAGTTGACATAAAACAGCTACCCCTCCACTTT,CASSQVDIKQLPLHF
-,TRBJ2-7,TRBV29-1,-,TGCAGCGTTGTAGGTGTTTTGGCTGCCTACGAGCAGTACTTC,CSVVGVLAAYEQYF
TRBD2,TRBJ2-5,TRBV18,-,TGTGCCAGCTCACCAGGGACTAGCGAGAGCGGGACCCAGTACTTC,CASSPGTSESGTQYF
TRBD1,TRBJ2-7,TRBV19,-,TGTGCCAGTAAGAAGGACAGGGTCTCCCACGAGCAGTACTTC,CASKKDRVSHEQYF
-,TRBJ1-2,TRBV20-1,few,TGCAGTGCCCCAGGGAACTATGGCTACACCTTC,CSAPGNYGYTF
TRBD1,TRBJ1-1,TRBV9,-,TGTGCCAGCAGCGCCTCGCAGGGGGCTCTGAACACTGAAGCTTTCTTT,CASSASQGALNTEAFF
-,TRBJ1-2,TRBV28,-,TGTGCCAGCATTTCGGGACTGGGCCATGGCTACACCTTC,CASISGLGHGYTF
TRBD1,TRBJ1-4,TRBV7-9,-,TGTGCCAGCAGCCAAGGGCTCAGGGGGGCAACTAATGAAAAACTGTTTTTT,CASSQGLRGATNEKLFF
-,TRBJ2-1,TRBV18,-,TGTGCCAGCTCATACAGTTACAATGAGCAGTTCTTC,CASSYSYNEQFF
-,TRBJ1-1,TRBV11-1,-,TGTGCCAGCAGCTTAGATCGGGCAAGGAACACTGAAGCTTTCTTT,CASSLDRARNTEAFF
-,TRBJ1-1,TRBV27,-,TGTGCCAGCAGACCTCTGGCTGAACTGGAAGCTTTCTTT,CASRPLAELEAFF
-,TRBJ2-1,TRBV27,-,TGTGCCAGCAGTTTCCTGGGGGGCCAAAGCTCCTACAATGAGCAGTTCTTC,CASSFLGGQSSYNEQFF
-,TRBJ2-1,TRBV19,-,TGTGCCAGTAGTATCGGCCGGCTCCGGGACAACTCCTACAATGAGCAGTTCTTC,CASSIGRLRDNSYNEQFF
-,TRBJ1-5,TRBV2,-,TGTGCCAGCAGTGAAGTACGATCTCAGCCCCAGCATTTT,CASSEVRSQPQHF
-,TRBJ2-7,TRBV7-9,-,TGTGCCAGCAGCCCTCTCAGGCAGGCGAACTCCTACGAGCAGTACTTC,CASSPLRQANSYEQYF
-,TRBJ2-3,TRBV5-5,-,TGTGCCAGCAGCTCGACTTTAGTAGGAGATACGCAGTATTTT,CASSSTLVGDTQYF
-,TRBJ1-2,TRBV28,-,TGTGCCACCTATGACAGGATGAACTATGGCTACACCTTC,CATYDRMNYGYTF
-,TRBJ2-2,TRBV28,-,TGTGCCAGCAGGATCGTTGACACCGGGGAGCTGTTTTTT,CASRIVDTGELFF
TRBD1,TRBJ1-1,TRBV19,-,TGTGCCAGTAGTATTATCTCAGGGGGACAGACTGAAGCTTTCTTT,CASSIISGGQTEAFF
-,TRBJ2-7,TRBV28,-,TGTGCCAGCACCCGGGAGACACGCGAGCAGTACTTC,CASTRETREQYF
-,TRBJ1-2,TRBV28,-,TGTGCCAGCAGTTTAAGGGGAGGCTACACCTTC,CASSLRGGYTF
-,TRBJ2-1,TRBV5-1,once,TGCGCCAGCAGCCTAAATGGACAGGGAGGGAATGAGCAGTTCTTC,CASSLNGQGGNEQFF
TRBD1,TRBJ1-2,TRBV6-1,-,TGTGCCAGCTCCCGACAGGGGAAAAGCGGCTACACCTTC,CASSRQGKSGYTF
-,TRBJ2-7,TRBV5-1,-,TGCGCCAGCAGCTTGGTGGAGGATAAGCAGTACTTC,CASSLVEDKQYF
TRBD2,TRBJ2-3,TRBV5-4,-,TGTGCCAGCAGTCACGCCGGAGCGGGAGGGCCGGTAGTCACAGATACGCAGTATTTT,CASSHAGAGGPVVTDTQYF
-,TRBJ2-3,TRBV4-2,once,TGTGCCAGCAGCCAAGATCTAGATACGCAGTATTTT,CASSQDLDTQYF
-,TRBJ1-3,TRBV11-3,once,TGTGCCAGCAGCTTAGGGGGAGTGCGAAACACCATATATTTT,CASSLGGVRNTIYF
-,TRBJ2-3,TRBV6-5,-,TGTGCCAGCAGCCAAACATGGGATACGCAGTATTTT,CASSQTWDTQYF
TRBD1,TRBJ2-7,TRBV30,-,TGTGCCTGGAGTTGGGGGACAGGGGGCGGCGAGCAGTACTTC,CAWSWGTGGGEQYF
-,TRBJ2-2,TRBV29-1,-,TGCAGCGTTGCCAGTAATATGGCAGGCACCGGGGAGCTGTTTTTT,CSVASNMAGTGELFF
-,TRBJ1-1,TRBV18,-,TGTGCCAGCGCCCTGATGGTAGACATGAACACTGAAGCTTTCTTT,CASALMVDMNTEAFF
-,TRBJ2-3,TRBV28,-,TGTGCCAGCAGCCGGGTGACAGATACGCAGTATTTT,CASSRVTDTQYF
-,TRBJ1-2,TRBV28,-,TGTGCCAGCAGTGATCAACTTAACTATGGCTACACCTTC,CASSDQLNYGYTF
-,TRBJ1-1,TRBV25-1,-,TGTGCCAGCAGTGAATATTTAACAGCTGAAGCTTTCTTT,CASSEYLTAEAFF
-,TRBJ2-1,TRBV7-9,once,TGTGCCAGCAGCCCGATGACCAGCTACAATGAGCAGTTCTTC,CASSPMTSYNEQFF